The entry below gives a single TCR beta chain sequence along with its context. Relative to the germline gene, one junction end is altered; a read error may explain this. This sample stems from a study of blood T cell repertoires in COVID-19. For the study at large: The samples span acute and convalescent COVID-19 from the United States, Italy and Spain. Nucleic acid was either cDNA or gDNA, and it came from T cells, B-cell-depleted T cells, or PBMCs.

Original methodology: Nucleated cell counts were estimated from reference gene primer amplification. Measured with immunoSEQ multiplex PCR; TCRdb has only the in-frame clones, and not every one. V and J calls and clone size are copied from that table; D and trimming were computed from the DNA. The data contain around 63,000 clones, 85% to 90% of them singletons. CDR3 size: 16 residues. Germline V CDR1 and CDR2: SSHAT, FNYEAQ (reference sequence). The rearrangement uses TRBV7-7 and TRBJ2-5; TRBD2 matches at 15 bases. The sample taken for sequencing was peripheral blood. The origin of this receptor is a woman of 80 years or more with active COVID-19. For the CDR3, the DNA is TGTGCTAGCAGCTTAGTCGGACTAGCGGGGGGGGAGACCCAGTACTTC. Encoded protein: CASSLVGLAGGETQYF.